A single sample gave rise to the 29 T cell receptor beta chains below, sequenced in a study of vaccination and CD4 T cells after COVID-19 (dated by TCRdb to about 2022). Library generation was performed with PCR. Sequencing used an Illumina iSeq 100. At the Johns Hopkins FTIC core, DNA from the cultured CD4+ T cells underwent TCR sequencing with the Oncomine TCR Beta short-read assay. The raw public reads went through TCRdb reprocessing: fastp at Q25, MiXCR clone calling, in-frame beta chains kept. Each entry is one CDR3 protein sequence, shown with its most common DNA and genes. The sample records about 20,000 distinct CDR3 sequences, roughly three fifths of which are singletons. Of the sample, about 8.9% is held by the ten largest clones. These receptors have no known antigen. This sample's treatment or condition label indicates: approximately 9-day PBMC culture with coronavirus spike peptide pools or control peptides (ViraFEST assay).

Sample: CD4+ T cells from blood, cultured in vitro, taken after SARS-CoV-2 vaccination. The receptor source for this set is a human donor who had recovered from COVID-19.

The chain uses TRBV12-3 or TRBV12-4 and TRBJ2-3; 15 bases line up with TRBD2. V shed 3 bases and J 4 bases; nucleotides not matched to a gene: 2. There are 16 residues in the CDR3. The CDR3 protein is CASSLGLAGGADTQYF. The DNA of the CDR3 is TGTGCCAGCAGTTTGGGACTAGCGGGGGGCGCAGATACGCAGTATTTT.

V gene TRBV10-3 combines with J gene TRBJ1-3; D is undetermined. V lost 6 bases and J 0 bases, leaving 12 bases between the germline ends. The CDR3 is 15 residues long. Germline V gene lookup returns CDR1 ENHRY and CDR2 SYGVKD. CDR3 DNA: TGTGCCATCAGCCAAGGGATAGACTCTGGAAACACCATATATTTT. This translates into CAISQGIDSGNTIYF.

This clonotype came up a few times. This chain joins TRBV20-1 and TRBJ2-7; 7 bases line up with TRBD2. The CDR3 has 15 amino acids. CDR1 and CDR2 (germline): DFQATT, SNEGSKA (reference sequence). With V trimmed by 0 bases and J by 6 bases, 11 bases remained unmatched. CDR3 nucleotide sequence: TGCAGTGCTAGAGACCGAAGGGGACTAACAGGCGAGCAGTACTTC. Amino acids: CSARDRRGLTGEQYF.

This clonotype was seen a handful of times. This chain connects TRBV20-1 to TRBJ2-3; the match to TRBD1 covers 9 bases. This CDR3 spans 14 amino acids. Germline CDR1 and CDR2: DFQATT and SNEGSKA (reference sequence). The J segment lost 4 bases and the V segment lost 3 bases, leaving 5 bases of the junction unmatched. CDR3 bases: TGCAGTGCTAGGATACAGGGGGCCGCAGATACGCAGTATTTT. Translated: CSARIQGAADTQYF.

The chain is built from TRBV5-4 and TRBJ1-1, with a possible D match to TRBD1 (5 bases). V dropped 4 bases and J dropped 4 bases, with 20 bases sitting between them. There are 16 residues in the CDR3. CDR1 is SGHNT, CDR2 YYREEE, per germline (reference sequence). Here the CDR3 DNA reads TGTGCCAGCAGCCTCACGGGACGCATAGTTGGCACTGAAGCTTTCTTT. This translates into CASSLTGRIVGTEAFF. Using reference TRBV5-4 and TRBJ1-1 for the parts outside the CDR3, the full variable domain is ETGVTQSPTHLIKTRGQQVTLRCSSQSGHNTVSWYQQALGQGPQFIFQYYREEENGRGNFPPRFSGLQFPNYSSELNVNALELDDSALYLCASSLTGRIVGTEAFFGQGTRLTVV.

V and J are TRBV5-6 and TRBJ1-1, with D perhaps TRBD1 (5 bases). The V and J ends lost 3 bases and 6 bases respectively, with 24 bases between them. CDR1 and CDR2 (germline): SGHDT, YYEEEE. This CDR3 region has 17 residues. This CDR3 is CASSYTGGKAPPAEAFF. The CDR3 DNA is TGTGCCAGCAGCTACACTGGGGGGAAGGCCCCCCCCGCTGAAGCTTTCTTT.

The rearrangement uses TRBV6-2 or TRBV6-3 and TRBJ2-7; maybe TRBD1 (7 bases). Trimming cost V 9 bases and J 3 bases, with 18 bases left between them. CDR1 and CDR2 (germline): MNHEY, SVGEGT. This CDR3 spans 14 amino acids. This CDR3 reads CASLGRTGDYEQYF. The CDR3 coding sequence is TGTGCCAGTTTGGGGAGGACAGGAGACTACGAGCAGTACTTC.

The chain employs TRBV25-1 and TRBJ1-2; D might be TRBD1 (6 bases). The V end was cut by 2 bases, the J end by 3 bases, with 10 bases between. Germline CDR1 reads MGHDK; CDR2 reads SYGVNS. This CDR3 region has 14 residues. The CDR3 loop reads CASSEPGTYYGYTF. CDR3 coding DNA: TGTGCCAGCAGTGAACCCGGGACATACTATGGCTACACCTTC.

The chain is built from TRBV12-3 or TRBV12-4 and TRBJ1-2; D remains unclear. V lost 4 bases and J lost 0, with 6 bases in between. The CDR3 runs to 13 residues. CDR3 in DNA: TGTGCCAGCAGTTCCCTTGCTAACTATGGCTACACCTTC. Its translation: CASSSLANYGYTF.

J is TRBJ2-7 and V is TRBV7-2; TRBD2 is a possible D gene (6 bases). This CDR3 region has 15 residues. Germline V gene lookup returns CDR1 SGHTA and CDR2 FQGNSA. Trimming shortened V by 2 bases and J by 2 bases, and 13 bases separated the two germline ends. Here the CDR3 DNA reads TGTGCCAGCAGCTTACTTGGTAGCGGCACCTACGAGCAGTACTTC. Its translation: CASSLLGSGTYEQYF.

The chain employs TRBV7-6 and TRBJ2-3; TRBD1 agrees at 10 bases. This CDR3 has 13 amino acids. With 3 bases clipped from V and 12 bases from J, the junction kept 6 bases outside the gene matches. Germline V CDR1 and CDR2: SGHVS, FNYEAQ. CDR3: CASSLGRDRGQYF. The CDR3 DNA follows: TGTGCCAGCAGCTTGGGACGGGACAGGGGCCAGTATTTT.

The rearrangement joins TRBV12-3 or TRBV12-4 to TRBJ1-1; TRBD1 aligns across 10 bases. V shed 6 bases and J 6 bases; nucleotides not matched to a gene: 7. The CDR3 is made up of 14 amino acids. The CDR3 loop is CASSHRDRGSEAFF. The CDR3 bases are TGTGCCAGCAGCCACCGGGACAGGGGTTCTGAAGCTTTCTTT.

This clonotype was counted a few times. The V gene is TRBV19, the J gene TRBJ1-1; a possible D gene is TRBD1 (5 bases). Per the germline V gene, CDR1 is LNHDA and CDR2 is SQIVND (reference sequence). Deletions cut 2 bases from V and 4 bases from J, with 11 bases between. CDR3 size: 14 residues. The CDR3 DNA is TGTGCCAGTAGTATAAGGGGTTCGGGCACTGAAGCTTTCTTT. Its translation is CASSIRGSGTEAFF.

The V and J genes are TRBV19 and TRBJ2-7, with D unclear. Germline CDR1 LNHDA, CDR2 SQIVND (reference sequence). The CDR3 totals 12 residues. The germline V and J ends were trimmed by 4 bases and 1 base, with 5 bases remaining between them. Here the CDR3 DNA reads TGTGCCAGTAGTACCCCTTCCTACGAGCAGTACTTC. Its protein product is CASSTPSYEQYF.

The rearrangement joins TRBV7-2 to TRBJ2-3; possibly TRBD1 or TRBD2 for D (6 bases each). Germline CDR1 SGHTA, CDR2 FQGNSA. The V and J ends lost 5 bases and 3 bases respectively, with 18 bases between them. The CDR3 contains 16 residues. This chain's CDR3 is CASSLPRRGSTDTQYF. For the CDR3, the DNA is TGTGCCAGCAGCCTTCCAAGGAGGGGGTCGACAGATACGCAGTATTTT.

The chain combines TRBV20-1 with TRBJ1-1; the D is unclear. This CDR3 region has 12 residues. The germline V gene has CDR1 DFQATT and CDR2 SNEGSKA (reference sequence). V shed 0 bases and J shed 8 bases, with 10 bases lying between them. In nucleotides, the CDR3 is TGCAGTGCTAGAGATGGGCGACGGGAAGCTTTCTTT. It yields the protein CSARDGRREAFF.

This clonotype was seen just once. The V gene is TRBV18, the J gene TRBJ2-5; 7 nucleotides agree with TRBD1. Germline loops: CDR1 KGHSH, CDR2 LQKENI. The CDR3 has 13 residues. With V trimmed by 5 bases and J by 2 bases, 2 bases remained unmatched. Here the CDR3 reads CASSEQGQETQYF. The CDR3 region has the DNA TGTGCCAGCTCAGAACAGGGGCAAGAGACCCAGTACTTC.

This clonotype was seen just once. The V gene is TRBV27, the J gene TRBJ1-2; D is possibly TRBD1 (6 bases). The germline V gene has CDR1 MNHEY and CDR2 SMNVEV (reference sequence). The CDR3 has 15 residues. V was cut by 4 bases and J by 0 bases, with 12 bases left in between. The DNA of the CDR3 is TGTGCCAGCAGTTATTCTGGGACAACTAACTATGGCTACACCTTC. Protein: CASSYSGTTNYGYTF.

The chain joins TRBV5-4 to TRBJ1-6; D is unresolved. Germline lookup yields CDR1 SGHNT and CDR2 YYREEE (reference sequence). Trimming pared 2 bases from V and 9 bases from J, leaving 21 bases between. This CDR3 region has 17 residues. The CDR3 protein is CASSLRPLGLGASPLHF. CDR3 bases: TGTGCCAGCAGCTTACGACCGCTCGGCCTGGGAGCTTCACCCCTCCACTTT.

The chain is built from TRBV28 and TRBJ1-5; no definite D call. Germline V gene sequence: CDR1 MDHEN, CDR2 SYDVKM. The length of the CDR3 is 13 residues. Trimming left V 7 bases short and J 8 bases short, with 15 bases between. The CDR3 nucleotides are TGTGCCAGCACCCAGAGGTACCCGGAGCCCCAGCATTTT. Its protein is CASTQRYPEPQHF.

The J gene is TRBJ2-3, the V gene TRBV27, with 7 bases aligning to TRBD1. The CDR3 loop spans 14 amino acids. Looked up from germline, CDR1 is MNHEY and CDR2 is SMNVEV (reference sequence). V lost 5 bases to trimming and J lost 3 bases; unmatched junction nucleotides: 5. CDR3 sequence: CASSTGVVTDTQYF. The DNA of the CDR3 is TGTGCCAGCAGTACAGGGGTGGTGACAGATACGCAGTATTTT.

This chain joins TRBV19 and TRBJ1-1; unclear D gene. V shed 2 bases and J shed 4 bases, with 14 bases lying between them. The germline CDR1 and CDR2 sequences are LNHDA and SQIVND (reference sequence). This CDR3 has 15 residues. The CDR3 DNA sequence: TGTGCCAGTAGTATACGGCTCGGTCTAGGCACTGAAGCTTTCTTT. It is translated as CASSIRLGLGTEAFF.

The chain couples TRBV11-2 to TRBJ2-1, with TRBD2 matching 13 bases. The trim removed 0 bases at V and 12 bases at J, leaving 5 bases unmatched. The CDR3 spans 15 residues. CDR1 is SGHAT, CDR2 FQNNGV, per germline. Here the CDR3 reads CASSLEGTSGIWQFF. CDR3 in DNA: TGTGCCAGCAGCTTAGAGGGGACTAGCGGGATCTGGCAGTTCTTC. The complete variable domain, with remaining parts taken from reference TRBV11-2 and TRBJ2-1, reads EAGVAQSPRYKIIEKRQSVAFWCNPISGHATLYWYQQILGQGPKLLIQFQNNGVVDDSQLPKDRFSAERLKGVDSTLKIQPAKLEDSAVYLCASSLEGTSGIWQFFGPGTRLTVL.

This clonotype was seen more than once but under ten times. The genes are TRBV6-2 or TRBV6-3 and TRBJ1-2; maybe TRBD1 (6 bases). CDR1 MNHEY and CDR2 SVGEGT come from the germline V gene. With 3 bases removed from V and 7 bases from J, the gap between germline ends came to 9 bases. The CDR3 contains 12 residues. The CDR3 spells CASSYAGAGYTF. As DNA, the CDR3 is TGTGCCAGCAGTTATGCGGGGGCTGGCTACACCTTC.

This clonotype has a single count. The rearrangement uses TRBV19 and TRBJ1-2, with D possibly TRBD1 on 5 matching bases. V gave up 6 bases and J gave up 8 bases, with 10 bases separating them. From germline, CDR1 is LNHDA and CDR2 SQIVND (reference sequence). The CDR3 extends over 11 amino acids. The CDR3 loop reads CASRKGAGYTF. CDR3 coding DNA: TGTGCCAGTAGAAAAGGGGCCGGCTACACCTTC.

V and J are TRBV20-1 and TRBJ2-7, with 9 bases matching TRBD1. The CDR3 sequence is 17 residues long. The V gene end was trimmed by 3 bases and the J gene end by 3 bases; junction bases not matched to a gene: 15. Germline lookup yields CDR1 DFQATT and CDR2 SNEGSKA (reference sequence). The CDR3 DNA reads as TGCAGTGCTAGGGGTGACAGGGGGGGGAAACTTATCTACGAGCAGTACTTC. Its protein product is CSARGDRGGKLIYEQYF.

The rearrangement links TRBV10-3 to TRBJ1-3, with D possibly TRBD1 on 5 matching bases. V was cut by 6 bases and J by 4 bases, with 19 bases left in between. The CDR3 runs to 16 residues. CDR1 ENHRY and CDR2 SYGVKD come from the germline V gene. CDR3 loop: CAIRSLGRERGNTIYF. CDR3 nucleotides: TGTGCCATCAGGTCTCTAGGCAGGGAGCGAGGAAACACCATATATTTT.

The V call is TRBV7-2, the J call TRBJ2-5; 7 nucleotides line up with TRBD2. The CDR3 extends over 15 amino acids. V gave up 3 bases and J gave up 5 bases; unmatched junction bases: 9. In germline, CDR1 is SGHTA, CDR2 FQGNSA. The CDR3 protein is CASSFNRDYRETQYF. CDR3 sequence (DNA): TGTGCCAGCAGCTTCAACCGGGACTATCGGGAGACCCAGTACTTC.

The chain joins TRBV7-9 to TRBJ2-3; 9 nucleotides agree with TRBD2. The CDR3 extends over 16 amino acids. Germline-derived CDR1 and CDR2 are SEHNR and FQNEAQ (reference sequence). The trim removed 1 base at V and 1 base at J, leaving 3 bases unmatched. CDR3 sequence: CASSLVLAGGTDTQYF. CDR3 DNA sequence: TGTGCCAGCAGCTTAGTACTAGCGGGCGGCACAGATACGCAGTATTTT.